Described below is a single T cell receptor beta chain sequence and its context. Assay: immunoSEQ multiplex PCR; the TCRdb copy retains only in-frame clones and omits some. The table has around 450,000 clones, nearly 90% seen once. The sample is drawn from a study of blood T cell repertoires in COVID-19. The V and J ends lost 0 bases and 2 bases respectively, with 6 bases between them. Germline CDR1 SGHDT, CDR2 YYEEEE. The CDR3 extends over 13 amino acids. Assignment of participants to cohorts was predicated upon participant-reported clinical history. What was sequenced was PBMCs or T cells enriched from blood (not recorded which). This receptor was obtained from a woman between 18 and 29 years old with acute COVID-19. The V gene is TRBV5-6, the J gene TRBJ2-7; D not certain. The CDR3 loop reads CASSLALAYEQYF. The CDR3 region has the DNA TGTGCCAGCAGCTTGGCTCTAGCCTACGAGCAGTACTTC.